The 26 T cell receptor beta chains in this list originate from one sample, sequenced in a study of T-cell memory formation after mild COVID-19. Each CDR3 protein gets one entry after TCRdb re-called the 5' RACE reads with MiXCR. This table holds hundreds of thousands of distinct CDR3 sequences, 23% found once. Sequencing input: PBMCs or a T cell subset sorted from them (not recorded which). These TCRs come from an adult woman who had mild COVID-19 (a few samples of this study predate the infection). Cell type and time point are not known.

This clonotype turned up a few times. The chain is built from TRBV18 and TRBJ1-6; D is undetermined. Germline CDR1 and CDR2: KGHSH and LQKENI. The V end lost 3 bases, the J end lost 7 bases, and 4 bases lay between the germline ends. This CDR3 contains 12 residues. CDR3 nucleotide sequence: TGTGCCAGCTCACCGGGGAATTCACCCCTCCACTTT. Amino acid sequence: CASSPGNSPLHF.

CDR3 residues: CASRTGAETQYF. The DNA of the CDR3 is TGTGCCAGCAGAACAGGGGCGGAGACCCAGTACTTC. V is TRBV2 and J is TRBJ2-5; TRBD1 matches at 7 bases. V gave up 6 bases and J gave up 5 bases; unmatched junction bases: 3. Germline CDR1 and CDR2: SNHLY and FYNNEI. The CDR3 is 12 residues long. The variable domain in full, completed from reference TRBV2 and TRBJ2-5, reads EPEVTQTPSHQVTQMGQEVILRCVPISNHLYFYWYRQILGQKVEFLVSFYNNEISEKSEIFDDQFSVERPDGSNFTLKIRSTKLEDSAMYFCASRTGAETQYFGPGTRLLVL.

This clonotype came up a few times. The CDR3 nucleotides are TGTGCCAGCAGCCAAGAGGCGGGGGAGTACGAGCAGTACTTC. Protein: CASSQEAGEYEQYF. The chain links TRBV14 to TRBJ2-7; TRBD2 aligns across 7 bases. Germline V gene sequence: CDR1 SGHDN, CDR2 FVKESK. The CDR3 runs 14 residues. Losses at the gene ends were 0 bases for V and 4 bases for J; bases not matched to a gene: 3.

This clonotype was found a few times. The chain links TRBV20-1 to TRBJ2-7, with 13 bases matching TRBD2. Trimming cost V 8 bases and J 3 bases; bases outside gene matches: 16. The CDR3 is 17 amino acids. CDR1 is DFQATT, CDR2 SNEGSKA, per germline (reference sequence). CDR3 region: CSSRTGLAGSDDYEQYF. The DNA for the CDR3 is TGCAGTTCCCGGACGGGACTAGCGGGGTCGGACGACTACGAGCAGTACTTC.

The CDR3 sequence is CASSEVGDRSTGELFF. CDR3 coding DNA: TGTGCCAGCAGTGAAGTGGGGGACAGATCCACCGGGGAGCTGTTTTTT. This rearrangement joins TRBV6-1 to TRBJ2-2, with 7 bases matching TRBD1. The V gene end was trimmed by 1 base and the J gene end by 4 bases; junction bases not matched to a gene: 6. CDR1 and CDR2 from the germline V gene are MNHNS and SASEGT. The CDR3 sequence is 16 residues long.

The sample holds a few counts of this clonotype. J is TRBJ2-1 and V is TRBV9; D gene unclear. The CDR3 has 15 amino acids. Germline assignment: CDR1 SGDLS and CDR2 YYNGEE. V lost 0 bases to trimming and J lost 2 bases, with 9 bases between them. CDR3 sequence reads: CASSVGRPTYNEQFF. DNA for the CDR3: TGTGCCAGCAGCGTAGGAAGGCCTACCTACAATGAGCAGTTCTTC.

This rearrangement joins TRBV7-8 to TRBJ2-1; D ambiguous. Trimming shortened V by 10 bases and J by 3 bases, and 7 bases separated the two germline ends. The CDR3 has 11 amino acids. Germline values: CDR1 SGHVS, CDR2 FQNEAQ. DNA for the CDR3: TGTGCCACCTCCTACTACAATGAGCAGTTCTTC. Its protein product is CATSYYNEQFF.

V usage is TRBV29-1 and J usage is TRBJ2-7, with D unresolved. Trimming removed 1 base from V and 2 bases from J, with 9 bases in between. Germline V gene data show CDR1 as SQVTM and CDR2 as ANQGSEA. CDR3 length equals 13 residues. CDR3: CSVEGPGPYEQYF. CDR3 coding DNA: TGCAGCGTTGAAGGCCCCGGACCCTACGAGCAGTACTTC.

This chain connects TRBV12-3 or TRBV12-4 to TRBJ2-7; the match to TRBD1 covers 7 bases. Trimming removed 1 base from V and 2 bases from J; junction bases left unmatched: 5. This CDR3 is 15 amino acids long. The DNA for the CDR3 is TGTGCCAGCAGTTTAGGGGGACAGCTACCCTACGAGCAGTACTTC. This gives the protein CASSLGGQLPYEQYF.

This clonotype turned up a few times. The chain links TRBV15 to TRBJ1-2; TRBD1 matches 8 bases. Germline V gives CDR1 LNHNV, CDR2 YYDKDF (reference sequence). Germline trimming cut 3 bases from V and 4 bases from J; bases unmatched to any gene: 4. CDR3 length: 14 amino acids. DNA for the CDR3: TGTGCCACCAGCAGGGACAGGGAGGCCTATGGCTACACCTTC. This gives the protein CATSRDREAYGYTF.

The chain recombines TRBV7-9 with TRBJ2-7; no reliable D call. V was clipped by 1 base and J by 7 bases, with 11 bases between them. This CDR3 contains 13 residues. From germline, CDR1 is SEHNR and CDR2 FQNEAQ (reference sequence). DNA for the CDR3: TGTGCCAGCAGCTTAGAAGGGTACGGGGAGCAGTACTTC. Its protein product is CASSLEGYGEQYF.

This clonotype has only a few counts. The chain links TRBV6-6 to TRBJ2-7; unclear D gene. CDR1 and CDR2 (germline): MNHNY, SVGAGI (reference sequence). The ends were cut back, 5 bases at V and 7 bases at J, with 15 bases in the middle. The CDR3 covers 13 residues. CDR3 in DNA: TGTGCCAGCAGTACTTCAGGACCGAAGGAGCAGTACTTC. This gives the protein CASSTSGPKEQYF.

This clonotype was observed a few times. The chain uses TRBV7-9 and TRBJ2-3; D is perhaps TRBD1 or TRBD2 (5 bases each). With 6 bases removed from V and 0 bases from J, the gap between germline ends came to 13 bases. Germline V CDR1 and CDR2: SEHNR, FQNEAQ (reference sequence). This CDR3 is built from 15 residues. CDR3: CASSGTSTSTDTQYF. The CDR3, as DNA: TGTGCCAGCAGTGGGACCTCTACTAGCACAGATACGCAGTATTTT.

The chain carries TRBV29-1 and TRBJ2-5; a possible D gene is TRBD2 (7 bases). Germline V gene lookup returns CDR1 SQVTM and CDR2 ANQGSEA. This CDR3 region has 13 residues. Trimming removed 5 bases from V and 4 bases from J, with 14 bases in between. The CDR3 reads CSVPSGGPETQYF. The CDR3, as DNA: TGCAGCGTTCCTTCGGGGGGCCCAGAGACCCAGTACTTC.

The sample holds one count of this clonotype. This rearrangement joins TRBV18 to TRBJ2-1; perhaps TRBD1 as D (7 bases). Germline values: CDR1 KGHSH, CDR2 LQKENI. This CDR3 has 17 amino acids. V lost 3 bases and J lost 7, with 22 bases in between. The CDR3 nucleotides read TGTGCCAGCTCACCCGGCGGGACAGTTGGGAGTCAGAATGAGCAGTTCTTC. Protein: CASSPGGTVGSQNEQFF.

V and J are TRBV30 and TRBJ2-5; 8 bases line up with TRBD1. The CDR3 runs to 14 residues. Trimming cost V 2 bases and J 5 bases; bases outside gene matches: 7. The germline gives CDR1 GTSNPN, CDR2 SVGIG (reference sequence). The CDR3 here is CAWSHGQGRETQYF. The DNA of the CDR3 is TGTGCCTGGAGTCATGGACAGGGCCGGGAGACCCAGTACTTC.

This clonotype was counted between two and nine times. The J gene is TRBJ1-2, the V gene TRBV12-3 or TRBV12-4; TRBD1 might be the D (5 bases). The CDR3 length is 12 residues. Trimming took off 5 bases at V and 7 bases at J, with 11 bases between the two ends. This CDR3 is CASSPGTGGYTF. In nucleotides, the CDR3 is TGTGCCAGCAGTCCCGGGACGGGTGGCTACACCTTC.

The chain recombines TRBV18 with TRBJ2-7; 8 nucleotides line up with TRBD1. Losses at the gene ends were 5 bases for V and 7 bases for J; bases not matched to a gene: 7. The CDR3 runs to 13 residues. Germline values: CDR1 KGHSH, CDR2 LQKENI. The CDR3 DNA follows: TGTGCCAGCTCATCGGACAGGGTGACAGAGCAGTACTTC. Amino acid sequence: CASSSDRVTEQYF.

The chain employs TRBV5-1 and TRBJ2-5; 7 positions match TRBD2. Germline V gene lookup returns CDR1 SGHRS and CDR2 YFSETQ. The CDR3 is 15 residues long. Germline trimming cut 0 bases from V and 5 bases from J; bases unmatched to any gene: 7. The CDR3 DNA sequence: TGCGCCAGCAGCTTGGAACCGGGGGGTGGCGAGACCCAGTACTTC. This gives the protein CASSLEPGGGETQYF.

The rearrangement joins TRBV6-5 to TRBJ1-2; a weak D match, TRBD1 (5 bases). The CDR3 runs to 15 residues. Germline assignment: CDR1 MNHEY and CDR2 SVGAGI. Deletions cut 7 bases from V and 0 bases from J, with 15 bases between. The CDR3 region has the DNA TGTGCCAGCATGAGGGACTCTGCGGCTAACTATGGCTACACCTTC. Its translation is CASMRDSAANYGYTF.

The chain's CDR3 is CASSVGGRSHRDEQYF. In DNA form, the CDR3 reads TGTGCCAGCAGCGTAGGTGGTCGTTCCCATAGGGACGAGCAGTACTTC. V gene TRBV9 combines with J gene TRBJ2-7; no clear D gene. V lost 0 bases, J lost 5 bases, and 18 bases lay in between. CDR3 length: 16 amino acids. CDR1 is SGDLS and CDR2 is YYNGEE in the germline V gene.

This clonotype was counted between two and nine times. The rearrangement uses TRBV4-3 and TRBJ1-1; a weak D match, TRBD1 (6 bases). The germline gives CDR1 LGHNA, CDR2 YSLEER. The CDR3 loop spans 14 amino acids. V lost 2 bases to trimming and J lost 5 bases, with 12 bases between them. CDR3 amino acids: CASSQTGAHTEAFF. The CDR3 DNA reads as TGCGCCAGCAGCCAAACGGGGGCACATACTGAAGCTTTCTTT.

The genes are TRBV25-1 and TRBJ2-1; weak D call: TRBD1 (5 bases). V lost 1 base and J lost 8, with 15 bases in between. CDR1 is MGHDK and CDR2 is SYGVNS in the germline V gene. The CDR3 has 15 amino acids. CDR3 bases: TGTGCCAGCAGTGAATCTGCAGGGTTGGGCCATGAGCAGTTCTTC. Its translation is CASSESAGLGHEQFF.

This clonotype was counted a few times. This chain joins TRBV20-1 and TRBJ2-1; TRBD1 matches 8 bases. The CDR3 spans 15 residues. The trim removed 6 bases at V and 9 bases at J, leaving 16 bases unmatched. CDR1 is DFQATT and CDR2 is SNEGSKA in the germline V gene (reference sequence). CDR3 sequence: CSALGPTGVVSEQFF. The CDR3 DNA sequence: TGCAGTGCCTTGGGACCGACAGGGGTAGTGAGTGAGCAGTTCTTC.

The DNA of the CDR3 is TGCGCCAGCAGCCAAGAGCCGGGGACAGGGGTTGCCCCTGGGGCCAACGTCCTGACTTTC. Protein product: CASSQEPGTGVAPGANVLTF. V is TRBV4-1 and J is TRBJ2-6; 10 positions match TRBD1. The CDR3 consists of 20 residues. CDR1 MGHRA and CDR2 YSYEKL come from the germline V gene. The trim removed 0 bases at V and 2 bases at J, leaving 10 bases unmatched.

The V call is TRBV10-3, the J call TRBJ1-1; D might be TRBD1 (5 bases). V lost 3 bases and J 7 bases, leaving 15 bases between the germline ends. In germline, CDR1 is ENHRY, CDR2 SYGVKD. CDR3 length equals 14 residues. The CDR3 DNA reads TGTGCCATCAGTGATTTGTCAGGGACCAATGAAGCTTTCTTT. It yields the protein CAISDLSGTNEAFF.